This T cell receptor (beta chain) was documented in a study of spatial heterogeneity in lung cancer. Background on the study: Beta-chain sequences were consistently detected more often than alpha-chain sequences. Matched bulk RNA-seq provided a T cell module score, and TCR transcript counts in tumor regions correlated strongly with it. Regarding the study as a whole: Tumor mutation count correlated with how many alpha and beta TCRs expanded intratumorally.

Every TCR cDNA molecule bore its own unique molecular identifier. TCRdb processed the 5' RACE reads anew with MiXCR; each CDR3 protein has one entry. The profile shows approximately 7,000 distinct CDR3 sequences, around 12% of them singletons. This CDR3 comprises 13 residues. CDR1 and CDR2 (germline): SGHRS, YFSETQ. The germline V and J ends were trimmed by 0 bases and 12 bases, with 14 bases remaining between them. Ten or more counts support this clonotype. Its specificity is not known. This beta chain turned up in a library designed for alpha chains; as an off-target read, its abundance says little. Indicated time point: sample taken at primary tumor resection. Tumor, nontumor lung or frozen PBMC supplied whole RNA, sequenced without sorting.

This TCR derives from a male donor with early-stage non-small cell lung cancer. The chain uses TRBV5-1 and TRBJ2-3; D assignment may be TRBD1 or TRBD2 (5 bases each). The sample in question was lung tumor tissue, obtained at surgery. The CDR3 bases are TGCGCCAGCAGCTTGGCCAGTGGGGGAAGCCAGTATTTT. Translation: CASSLASGGSQYF.